The 22 T cell receptor beta chains reported below all come from one sample, sequenced in a study of beta chain features in type 1 diabetes. Findings and caveats of the study: Among all four CD4+ subsets, Type 1 diabetes patients had TCRB CDR3s that were moderately but significantly shorter.

What was sequenced were expressed TCRB transcripts, since all of the isolated RNA had been reverse transcribed. Assay used: immunoSEQ multiplex PCR; TCRdb lists only in-frame clones, some missing. The sample lists roughly 340,000 clones, over 10% occurring once. Their specific antigens are unknown. Sample: naive CD4+ T cells from blood. All receptors derive from a woman between 18 and 29 years old with type 1 diabetes.

This clone was seen only a few times. As DNA, the CDR3 is TGCGCCAGCAGCGGACGAGGGAATGAGCAGTTCTTC. Protein sequence: CASSGRGNEQFF. This chain links TRBV5-1 with TRBJ2-1, with D maybe TRBD2 (5 bases). The germline CDR1 and CDR2 sequences are SGHRS and YFSETQ. V lost 4 bases and J 7 bases, leaving 9 bases between the germline ends. The length of the CDR3 is 12 residues.

This clone has only a few counts. The same CDR3 is also encoded by other DNA sequences in this sample. This chain connects TRBV9 to TRBJ2-7; 14 nucleotides align to TRBD2. With 2 bases clipped from V and 4 bases from J, the junction kept 5 bases outside the gene matches. The CDR3 has 16 residues. Germline V gene lookup returns CDR1 SGDLS and CDR2 YYNGEE. This chain's CDR3 is CASSVGTSGGYYEQYF. The CDR3 DNA sequence: TGTGCCAGCAGCGTGGGGACTAGCGGGGGTTATTACGAGCAGTACTTC. The entire variable domain, with the rest obtained from reference TRBV9 and TRBJ2-7, is as follows: DSGVTQTPKHLITATGQRVTLRCSPRSGDLSVYWYQQSLDQGLQFLIQYYNGEERAKGNILERFSAQQFPDLHSELNLSSLELGDSALYFCASSVGTSGGYYEQYFGPGTRLTVT.

In its sample, this clone was seen a few times. The chain carries TRBV11-1 and TRBJ2-1; 7 positions match TRBD2. Trimming cost V 4 bases and J 12 bases; bases outside gene matches: 15. CDR1 SGHAT and CDR2 FQDESV come from the germline V gene (reference sequence). CDR3 size: 15 residues. DNA for the CDR3: TGTGCCAGCAGCTCACCTAGCGGAAGGATAATGGTGCAGTTCTTC. It yields the protein CASSSPSGRIMVQFF.

There are a few counts of this clone. This chain uses TRBV18 with TRBJ1-2; unclear D gene. CDR1 and CDR2 (germline): KGHSH, LQKENI. V was clipped by 3 bases and J by 3 bases, with 8 bases between them. CDR3 length: 13 amino acids. CDR3 nucleotides: TGTGCCAGCTCACCCGAGTCCTACTATGGCTACACCTTC. This translates into CASSPESYYGYTF.

This clone has just a few counts. The V gene is TRBV7-9, the J gene TRBJ2-6; TRBD1 agrees at 8 bases. Per germline, CDR1 SEHNR and CDR2 FQNEAQ (reference sequence). This CDR3 spans 18 amino acids. V trimming: 5 bases; J trimming: 0 bases; junction bases outside the gene matches: 9. Here the CDR3 reads CASSRGQGAFSGANVLTF. CDR3 coding DNA: TGTGCCAGCAGCAGGGGGCAGGGGGCATTCTCTGGGGCCAACGTCCTGACTTTC. The full variable domain, with the rest looked up from reference TRBV7-9 and TRBJ2-6, is DTGVSQNPRHKITKRGQNVTFRCDPISEHNRLYWYRQTLGQGPEFLTYFQNEAQLEKSRLLSDRFSAERPKGSFSTLEIQRTEQGDSAMYLCASSRGQGAFSGANVLTFGAGSRLTVL.

In its sample, this clone was seen a few times. The V call is TRBV28, the J call TRBJ2-7; TRBD2 matches at 8 bases. Germline loops: CDR1 MDHEN, CDR2 SYDVKM. V shed 6 bases and J 9 bases; nucleotides not matched to a gene: 22. This CDR3 contains 17 residues. The CDR3 protein is CASSTPAVAGIRDGQYF. DNA of the CDR3: TGTGCCAGCAGCACCCCGGCCGTAGCGGGAATCCGCGACGGGCAGTACTTC. The entire variable domain, with the rest obtained from reference TRBV28 and TRBJ2-7, is as follows: DVKVTQSSRYLVKRTGEKVFLECVQDMDHENMFWYRQDPGLGLRLIYFSYDVKMKEKGDIPEGYSVSREKKERFSLILESASTNQTSMYLCASSTPAVAGIRDGQYFGPGTRLTVT.

The chain combines TRBV9 with TRBJ2-7; possibly TRBD1 for D (5 bases). V was trimmed by 2 bases and J by 4 bases, leaving 19 bases between them. This CDR3 comprises 16 residues. Germline V gene data show CDR1 as SGDLS and CDR2 as YYNGEE. The CDR3 loop is CASSVGPTQGNYEQYF. The CDR3 DNA sequence: TGTGCCAGCAGCGTGGGGCCTACTCAGGGTAATTACGAGCAGTACTTC.

This clone was recorded a few times. The rearrangement links TRBV2 to TRBJ1-5; 9 bases are a match to TRBD1. J gave up 2 bases and V 3 bases, and 2 bases lay outside the gene matches. The V gene's germline CDR1 is SNHLY and CDR2 FYNNEI. The CDR3 is 15 amino acids. In DNA form, the CDR3 reads TGTGCCAGCAGTGATCGGACAGGGGGCAATCAGCCCCAGCATTTT. Translation gives CASSDRTGGNQPQHF.

CDR3 residues: CASSHGQNYGYTF. CDR3 nucleotide sequence: TGTGCCAGCAGCCACGGACAGAACTATGGCTACACCTTC. The rearrangement links TRBV7-9 to TRBJ1-2; D is perhaps TRBD1 (6 bases). V lost 5 bases, J lost 2 bases, and 9 bases lay in between. CDR1 SEHNR and CDR2 FQNEAQ come from the germline V gene (reference sequence). The CDR3 length is 13 residues.

This clone was detected only a few times. V is TRBV7-8 and J is TRBJ1-1, with a tentative D call TRBD1 (5 bases). The germline V gene has CDR1 SGHVS and CDR2 FQNEAQ. The CDR3 has 16 residues. Between the trimmed V and J ends, which lost 2 bases and 5 bases, there was a span of 18 bases. CDR3 loop: CASSLKFGTRGTEAFF. As DNA, the CDR3 is TGTGCCAGCAGCTTAAAATTCGGCACTCGGGGGACTGAAGCTTTCTTT.

Only a few counts were recorded for this clone. The chain is built from TRBV28 and TRBJ1-1; unclear D gene. The CDR3 consists of 11 residues. V lost 5 bases, J lost 11 bases, and 12 bases lay in between. Germline CDR1 and CDR2: MDHEN and SYDVKM. CDR3 DNA: TGTGCCAGCAGTGATGCAGGATCGGCTTTCTTT. As protein: CASSDAGSAFF.

Concerning this clone itself: The identical CDR3 is also encoded by other nucleotide sequences in the sample. The gene calls are TRBV29-1 and TRBJ2-7, with 7 bases identical to TRBD2. The CDR3 spans 13 residues. Germline trimming cut 6 bases from V and 0 bases from J; bases unmatched to any gene: 5. The germline gives CDR1 SQVTM, CDR2 ANQGSEA. The CDR3 coding sequence is TGCAGCGTCGGCTCGGGGGGCTCCTACGAGCAGTACTTC. Encoded protein: CSVGSGGSYEQYF.

The chain links TRBV7-9 to TRBJ1-1, with TRBD1 matching over 8 bases. Germline trimming cut 5 bases from V and 1 base from J; bases unmatched to any gene: 6. This CDR3 comprises 15 residues. Germline V gene sequence: CDR1 SEHNR, CDR2 FQNEAQ (reference sequence). CDR3 residues: CASSAPQGGNTEAFF. The CDR3 DNA sequence: TGTGCCAGCAGCGCACCACAGGGGGGGAACACTGAAGCTTTCTTT. Filled out from reference TRBV7-9 and TRBJ1-1, the complete variable domain reads DTGVSQNPRHKITKRGQNVTFRCDPISEHNRLYWYRQTLGQGPEFLTYFQNEAQLEKSRLLSDRFSAERPKGSFSTLEIQRTEQGDSAMYLCASSAPQGGNTEAFFGQGTRLTVV.

The chain links TRBV29-1 to TRBJ2-5; 7 positions agree with TRBD2. The ends lost 1 base at V and 11 bases at J; junction bases unmatched: 13. CDR1 SQVTM and CDR2 ANQGSEA come from the germline V gene. This CDR3 spans 14 amino acids. This CDR3 reads CSVEGGEGPGEQYF. CDR3 coding DNA: TGCAGCGTTGAAGGGGGGGAGGGCCCCGGGGAGCAGTACTTC.

The J gene is TRBJ2-7, the V gene TRBV10-3; the D gene is possibly TRBD1 (6 bases). Trimming removed 4 bases from V and 6 bases from J, with 10 bases in between. CDR3 length: 12 residues. The germline V gene encodes CDR1 ENHRY and CDR2 SYGVKD. The CDR3 nucleotides read TGTGCCATCAGTGTGACAGGTCCCGAGCAGTACTTC. It specifies CAISVTGPEQYF.

This rearrangement joins TRBV7-9 to TRBJ1-2; possible D gene TRBD1, 5 bases. The V and J ends lost 5 bases and 6 bases respectively, with 22 bases between them. Germline V gene sequence: CDR1 SEHNR, CDR2 FQNEAQ (reference sequence). This CDR3 contains 16 residues. The CDR3 loop is CASSLGRSRASDGYTF. The DNA of the CDR3 is TGTGCCAGCAGCCTAGGGCGTTCCAGGGCATCCGATGGCTACACCTTC.

The CDR3 DNA follows: TGTGCCTGGAGGGTCGGGGGCCAAGAGACCCAGTACTTC. Translation: CAWRVGGQETQYF. The chain carries TRBV30 and TRBJ2-5; TRBD2 is a possible D gene (6 bases). Germline loops: CDR1 GTSNPN, CDR2 SVGIG (reference sequence). V gave up 3 bases and J gave up 1 base, with 9 bases separating them. The CDR3 has 13 residues. The complete variable domain, with remaining parts taken from reference TRBV30 and TRBJ2-5, reads SQTIHQWPATLVQPVGSPLSLECTVEGTSNPNLYWYRQAAGRGLQLLFYSVGIGQISSEVPQNLSASRPQDRQFILSSKKLLLSDSGFYLCAWRVGGQETQYFGPGTRLLVL.

This clone appeared a single time. The V and J genes are TRBV9 and TRBJ2-2, with 9 bases lining up with TRBD1. In germline, CDR1 is SGDLS, CDR2 YYNGEE. Trimming took 3 bases from V and 3 from J; bases not matched to a gene: 9. The CDR3 has 17 amino acids. The CDR3 coding sequence is TGTGCCAGCAGCGGGACCGGACAGGGGCGGTACACCGGGGAGCTGTTTTTT. Its protein product is CASSGTGQGRYTGELFF.

This clone came up a few times. The rearrangement links TRBV28 to TRBJ2-7; a weak D match, TRBD1 (6 bases). CDR1 and CDR2 (germline): MDHEN, SYDVKM. The CDR3 loop spans 13 amino acids. V gave up 5 bases and J gave up 5 bases, with 13 bases separating them. The CDR3 DNA reads TGTGCCAGCAGTCTTCCAGGGGCGGACGAGCAGTACTTC. As protein: CASSLPGADEQYF.

This rearrangement joins TRBV7-6 to TRBJ1-4, with a tentative D call TRBD1 (6 bases). Germline assignment: CDR1 SGHVS and CDR2 FNYEAQ. The length of the CDR3 is 15 residues. The germline V and J ends were trimmed by 5 bases and 4 bases, with 14 bases remaining between them. CDR3 nucleotide sequence: TGTGCCAGCAGCCCCCAGACAGGTTATAATGAAAAACTGTTTTTT. Translated, it gives CASSPQTGYNEKLFF.

The chain joins TRBV7-9 to TRBJ2-5, with a tentative D call TRBD1 (6 bases). The V end was cut by 5 bases, the J end by 1 base, with 14 bases between. Germline V gene sequence: CDR1 SEHNR, CDR2 FQNEAQ (reference sequence). The CDR3 runs 15 residues. The CDR3, as DNA: TGTGCCAGCAGCCGTCAGGGGCTGCCCCAAGAGACCCAGTACTTC. Protein product: CASSRQGLPQETQYF.

There are a few counts of this clone. V gene TRBV7-2 combines with J gene TRBJ2-3; TRBD2 matches at 10 bases. With V trimmed by 3 bases and J by 2 bases, 8 bases remained unmatched. There are 17 residues in the CDR3. CDR1 and CDR2 (germline): SGHTA, FQGNSA. CDR3 DNA sequence: TGTGCCAGCAGCTTCCCGGGACTAGCGACATCCACAGATACGCAGTATTTT. It translates to CASSFPGLATSTDTQYF.